This T cell receptor (beta chain) was captured in a study of T-cell memory formation after mild COVID-19 listed by TCRdb under 2021. Context from the whole study: TCR sequence clusters from the two donors were largely donor specific. T-cell clones expanding and contracting after mild COVID-19 in two donors were tracked by longitudinal TCRalpha and TCRbeta repertoire sequencing. The cohort was made up of two young adult volunteers, one female and one male, who were previously healthy.

PBMCs were isolated by Ficoll-Paque density gradient centrifugation. Sequencing instrument: Illumina NovaSeq 6000. Using 5'RACE with constant-segment primers, TCRalpha and TCRbeta cDNA libraries were constructed, with sample barcodes and unique molecular identifiers added in the process. RNA was extracted from every sample with Trizol reagent. Libraries were amplified in two PCR steps, with a second sample barcode and Illumina TruSeq adapters added in the second step. The libraries were sequenced on an Illumina NovaSeq using 2 x 150 bp paired-end reads. Per the authors' processing: With migec v1.2.7, reads were demultiplexed and then collapsed into UMI-guided consensus sequences. With mixcr v2.1.11, UMI consensuses were aligned to TRA and TRB V and J templates and assembled into clonotypes. A clonotype was counted as expanded or contracted only if both edgeR and NoisET called the change significant, with noise models trained on biological replicates. edgeR calls used a false discovery rate-adjusted p below 0.01 and a log2 fold-change threshold of 1. PCA with hierarchical clustering of max-normalized trajectories of the 1000 most abundant clonotypes was used as exploratory dynamics analysis. The CD4 or CD8 phenotype of responding clones was assigned using the separately sequenced CD4+ and CD8+ repertoires. TCRdb trimmed the raw reads at Q25, called clones with MiXCR and kept productive beta chains. Merged by CDR3 protein, the rows form single entries marked with the most common genes and DNA. None of the V and J calls come from the authors' own analysis; TCRdb made them. The sample profile shows a few hundred thousand distinct CDR3 sequences; around 16% of them were found once. Roughly 24% of the sample comes from the top ten.

The germline V gene (reference sequence) provides CDR1 MNHEY and CDR2 SMNVEV. V is reduced by 6 bases and J by 1 base, leaving a spacing of 6 bases between them. CDR3 length: 13 amino acids, cysteine to phenylalanine. The kept DNA is CDR3 alone, 39 bases in frame from the first base. This clonotype was counted many times. No cognate antigen has been identified for it. The record has no base qualities; no much larger clone is one base away. Study-wide findings and limitations: Only two mild cases were covered in the study, and larger cohorts including severe cases with pre-infection samples were considered necessary. Some responding clones were found in pre-infection memory, which suggests that pre-existing cross-reactive memory T cells took part in the SARS-CoV-2 response. Balanced CD4/CD8 phenotypes were observed for clones contracting from day 15 to 85, whereas a bias towards CD4+ was observed for a second wave of clones expanding from day 15 to 37. Contracting CD4+ clones turned up mainly in the CM and EM memory subsets, whereas EMRA was where CD8+ clones were enriched. The second-wave clones that peaked on day 37 were not confirmed to be SARS-CoV-2 specific.

The sequence derives from a man younger than 35 who had mild COVID-19 (a few samples of this study predate the infection). The sample titles of this study are shuffled in the database, so cell type and time point are left out; the donor was told from shared clones. Sequencing was performed on PBMCs or a T cell subset sorted from them (not recorded which). This chain joins TRBV27 to TRBJ1-4; the D gene assignment is ambiguous. The CDR3 sequence is CASSPRTNEKLFF. The DNA is TGTGCCAGCAGCCCCCGAACTAATGAAAAACTGTTTTTT.